A single count supports the clone carrying this T cell receptor beta chain. The data are from a study of control samples from healthy donors and cancer patients. The repertoire was sequenced with immunoSEQ multiplex PCR; TCRdb's copy has only in-frame clones and lacks some. The table records 130,000 or so clones, 90% to 95% of them present only once. Trimming cost V 0 bases and J 1 base, with 10 bases left between them. The CDR3 length is 15 residues. CDR1 and CDR2 (germline): LGHNA, YNFKEQ. The sequencing input was blood. The chain uses TRBV4-2 and TRBJ2-7; D remains unclear. The clonotype comes from a man in his forties in good health. The CDR3 DNA is TGTGCCAGCAGCCAAGACAAATACCCTTCCTACGAGCAGTACTTC. Residues: CASSQDKYPSYEQYF.